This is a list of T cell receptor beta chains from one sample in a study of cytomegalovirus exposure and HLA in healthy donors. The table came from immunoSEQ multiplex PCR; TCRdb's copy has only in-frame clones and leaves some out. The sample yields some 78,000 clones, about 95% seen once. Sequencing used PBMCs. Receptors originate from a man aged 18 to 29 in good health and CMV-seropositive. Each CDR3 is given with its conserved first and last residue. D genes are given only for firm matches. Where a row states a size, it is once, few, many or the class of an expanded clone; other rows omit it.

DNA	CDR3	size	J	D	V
TGTGCCAGCAGCTTAGGGACTAGCGGGAGCCGGGATGAGCAGTTCTTC	CASSLGTSGSRDEQFF	NA	TRBJ2-1	TRBD2	TRBV27
TGTGCCAGCAGTGACCCTAGCGAGGGCTCCTACGAGCAGTACTTC	CASSDPSEGSYEQYF	NA	TRBJ2-7	NA	TRBV2
TGTGCCAGCAGAGCGACAGACAATGAGCAGTTCTTC	CASRATDNEQFF	NA	TRBJ2-1	NA	TRBV2
TGTGCCAGCAGCTTAGTTGAGGGGAGGACTGAGCAGTTCTTC	CASSLVEGRTEQFF	once	TRBJ2-1	NA	TRBV7-2
TGTGCCAGCAGCTTATATCCCCTAGTGCCCTACGAGCAGTACTTC	CASSLYPLVPYEQYF	NA	TRBJ2-7	NA	TRBV7-8
TGTGCCAGCAGCTTGTTGGTCGCGATAGCTAACTATGGCTACACCTTC	CASSLLVAIANYGYTF	NA	TRBJ1-2	NA	TRBV5-5
TGCAGTGCTATCTCAGGCTATGGCTACACCTTC	CSAISGYGYTF	NA	TRBJ1-2	NA	TRBV20-1
TGTGCCAGCAGTTTAGACGCAGGTGAAAAACTGTTTTTT	CASSLDAGEKLFF	once	TRBJ1-4	NA	TRBV27
TGTGCCAGCAAGCGGGGGGCTAGCAATCAGCCCCAGCATTTT	CASKRGASNQPQHF	NA	TRBJ1-5	NA	TRBV27
TGTGCCAGCAGCTCACTGACTAGCGGGACCTACGAGCAGTACTTC	CASSSLTSGTYEQYF	NA	TRBJ2-7	TRBD2	TRBV7-9
TGTGCCAGCAGTGAAGTTACTAGCGGGAGTGAGTATACGCAGTATTTT	CASSEVTSGSEYTQYF	NA	TRBJ2-3	TRBD2	TRBV2
TGTGCCAGCAACGGCGGCGCGCTCAATGAAAAACTGTTTTTT	CASNGGALNEKLFF	NA	TRBJ1-4	NA	TRBV6-6
TGCGCCAGCAGCTCGGACAGGTTAAACACTGAAGCTTTCTTT	CASSSDRLNTEAFF	once	TRBJ1-1	TRBD1	TRBV5-1
TGTGCCAGCAGTTACTCCCAGGTTGGGACTGAAGCTTTCTTT	CASSYSQVGTEAFF	NA	TRBJ1-1	NA	TRBV6-5
TGCGCCAGCAGCCTCCTAGGGGGGGAGAGCTCCTACGAGCAGTACTTC	CASSLLGGESSYEQYF	NA	TRBJ2-7	NA	TRBV4-1
TGTGCCAGCAGTTACCCTGGGGGGGAAGAGACCCAGTACTTC	CASSYPGGEETQYF	NA	TRBJ2-5	TRBD2	TRBV6-7
TGTGCCAGCAGTTTAACTGTCCGAGGGAACACTGAAGCTTTCTTT	CASSLTVRGNTEAFF	NA	TRBJ1-1	NA	TRBV27